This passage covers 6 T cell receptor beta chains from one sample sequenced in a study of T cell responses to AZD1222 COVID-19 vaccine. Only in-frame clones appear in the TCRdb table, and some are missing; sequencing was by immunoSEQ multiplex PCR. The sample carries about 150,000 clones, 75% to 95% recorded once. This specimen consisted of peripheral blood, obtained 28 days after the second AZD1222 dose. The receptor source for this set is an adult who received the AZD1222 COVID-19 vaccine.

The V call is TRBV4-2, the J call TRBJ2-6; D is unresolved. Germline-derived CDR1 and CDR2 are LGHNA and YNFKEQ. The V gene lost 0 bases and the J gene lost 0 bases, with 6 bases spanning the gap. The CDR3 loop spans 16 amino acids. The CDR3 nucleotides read TGTGCCAGCAGCCAAGAAGGTGACTCTGGGGCCAACGTCCTGACTTTC. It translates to CASSQEGDSGANVLTF.

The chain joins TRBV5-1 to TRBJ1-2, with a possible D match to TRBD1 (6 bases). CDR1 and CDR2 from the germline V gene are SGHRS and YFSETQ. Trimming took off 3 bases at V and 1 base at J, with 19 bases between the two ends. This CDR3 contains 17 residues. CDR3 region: CASSSTPGTSINYGYTF. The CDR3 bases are TGCGCCAGCAGCTCGACCCCCGGGACATCAATTAACTATGGCTACACCTTC.

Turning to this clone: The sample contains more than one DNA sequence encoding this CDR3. The CDR3 region has the DNA TGTGCCAGCTCACCACCCTCTAGCTACGAGCAGTACTTC. This encodes CASSPPSSYEQYF. The chain has TRBV18 and TRBJ2-7; D gene unclear. The germline V and J ends were trimmed by 0 bases and 3 bases, with 6 bases remaining between them. This CDR3 contains 13 residues. CDR1 KGHSH and CDR2 LQKENI come from the germline V gene.

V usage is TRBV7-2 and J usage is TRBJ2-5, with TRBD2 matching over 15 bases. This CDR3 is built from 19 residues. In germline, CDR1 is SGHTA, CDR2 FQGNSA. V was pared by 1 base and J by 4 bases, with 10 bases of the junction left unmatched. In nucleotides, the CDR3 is TGTGCCAGCAGCTTAGGTGGGACTAGCGGGAGGTGGGTTGCAGAGACCCAGTACTTC. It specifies CASSLGGTSGRWVAETQYF.

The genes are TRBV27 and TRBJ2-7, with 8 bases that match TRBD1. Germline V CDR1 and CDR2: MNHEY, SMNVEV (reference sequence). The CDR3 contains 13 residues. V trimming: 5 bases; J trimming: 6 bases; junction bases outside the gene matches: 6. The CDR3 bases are TGTGCCAGCAGTCCAAGGACAGGGCCCGAGCAGTACTTC. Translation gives CASSPRTGPEQYF.

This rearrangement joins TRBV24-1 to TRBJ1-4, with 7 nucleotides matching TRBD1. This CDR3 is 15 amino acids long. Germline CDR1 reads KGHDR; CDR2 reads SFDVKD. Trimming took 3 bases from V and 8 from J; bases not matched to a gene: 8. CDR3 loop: CATSDPRGANEKLFF. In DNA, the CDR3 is TGTGCCACCAGTGATCCCAGGGGGGCGAACGAAAAACTGTTTTTT.